This T cell receptor beta chain was found in a study of OX40 agonist ivuxolimab in advanced cancers. Across the study: At around 83% male, the cohort had a mean age of around 56 years, ranging from about 20 to 90.

With autoimmune disease history or systemic immunosuppression, patients were excluded. Some clones are missing from TCRdb's copy, which holds only in-frame ones; the method was immunoSEQ multiplex PCR. The sample holds some 110,000 clones, 80% to 95% seen once. The CDR3 totals 13 residues. Germline V gene lookup returns CDR1 MNHNS and CDR2 SASEGT. V lost 6 bases and J 5 bases, leaving 13 bases between the germline ends. The specimen comprised CD4+ or CD8+ T cells sorted from blood, sampled in a trial of the OX40 agonist ivuxolimab. The clonotype was recovered from an adult with an advanced solid tumor such as melanoma, head and neck, liver or kidney cancer. The J gene is TRBJ2-5, the V gene TRBV6-1; weak D call: TRBD2 (7 bases). CDR3 protein: CASRGGGAETQYF. The CDR3 nucleotides read TGTGCCAGCAGAGGGGGGGGTGCGGAGACCCAGTACTTC.